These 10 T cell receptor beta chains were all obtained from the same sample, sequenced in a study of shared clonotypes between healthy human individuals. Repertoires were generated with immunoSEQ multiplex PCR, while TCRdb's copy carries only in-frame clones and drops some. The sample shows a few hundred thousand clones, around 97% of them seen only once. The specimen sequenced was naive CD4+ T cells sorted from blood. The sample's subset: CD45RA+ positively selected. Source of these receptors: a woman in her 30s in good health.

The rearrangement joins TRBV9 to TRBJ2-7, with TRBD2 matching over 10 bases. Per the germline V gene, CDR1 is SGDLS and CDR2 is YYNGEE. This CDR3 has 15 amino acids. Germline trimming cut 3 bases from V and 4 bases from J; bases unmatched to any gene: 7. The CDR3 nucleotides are TGTGCCAGCAGCGCCGCCGGGACTAGCGCTTACGAGCAGTACTTC. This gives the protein CASSAAGTSAYEQYF.

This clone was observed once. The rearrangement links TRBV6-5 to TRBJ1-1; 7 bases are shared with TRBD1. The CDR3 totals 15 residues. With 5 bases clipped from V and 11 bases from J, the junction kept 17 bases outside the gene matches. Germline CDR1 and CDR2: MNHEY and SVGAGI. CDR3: CASSTTGRDVKGAFF. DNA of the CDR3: TGTGCCAGCAGTACGACAGGGCGGGACGTCAAAGGCGCTTTCTTT.

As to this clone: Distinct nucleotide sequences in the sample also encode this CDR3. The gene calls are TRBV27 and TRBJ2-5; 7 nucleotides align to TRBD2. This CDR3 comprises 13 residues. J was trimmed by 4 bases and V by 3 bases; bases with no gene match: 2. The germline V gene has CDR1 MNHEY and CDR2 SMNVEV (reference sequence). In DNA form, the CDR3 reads TGTGCCAGCAGTTTGCGGGGGAGAGAGACCCAGTACTTC. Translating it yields CASSLRGRETQYF.

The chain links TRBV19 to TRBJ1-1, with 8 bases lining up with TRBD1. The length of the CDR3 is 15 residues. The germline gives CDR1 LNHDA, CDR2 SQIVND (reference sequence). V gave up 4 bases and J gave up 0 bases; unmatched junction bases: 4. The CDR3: CASSKTGAVNTEAFF. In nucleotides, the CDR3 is TGTGCCAGTAGTAAGACAGGGGCGGTGAACACTGAAGCTTTCTTT.

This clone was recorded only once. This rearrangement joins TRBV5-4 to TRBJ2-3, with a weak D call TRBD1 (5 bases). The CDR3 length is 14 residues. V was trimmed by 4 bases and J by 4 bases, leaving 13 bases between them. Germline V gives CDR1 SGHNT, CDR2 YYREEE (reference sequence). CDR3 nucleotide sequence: TGTGCCAGCAGCGGCCGACAGTGGGCAGATACGCAGTATTTT. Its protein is CASSGRQWADTQYF.

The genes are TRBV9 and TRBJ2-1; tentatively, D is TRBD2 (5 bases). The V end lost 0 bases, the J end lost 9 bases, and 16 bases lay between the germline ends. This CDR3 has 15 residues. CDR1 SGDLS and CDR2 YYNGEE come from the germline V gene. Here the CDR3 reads CASSVVGLSSAEQFF. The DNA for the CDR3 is TGTGCCAGCAGCGTAGTAGGACTTAGCTCTGCTGAGCAGTTCTTC. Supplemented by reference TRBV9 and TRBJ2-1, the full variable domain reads DSGVTQTPKHLITATGQRVTLRCSPRSGDLSVYWYQQSLDQGLQFLIQYYNGEERAKGNILERFSAQQFPDLHSELNLSSLELGDSALYFCASSVVGLSSAEQFFGPGTRLTVL.

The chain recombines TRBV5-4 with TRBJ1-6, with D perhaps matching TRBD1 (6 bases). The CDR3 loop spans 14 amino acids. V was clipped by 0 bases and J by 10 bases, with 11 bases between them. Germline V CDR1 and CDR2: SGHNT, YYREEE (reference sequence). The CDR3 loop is CASSLDRVISPLHF. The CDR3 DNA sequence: TGTGCCAGCAGCTTGGACAGGGTGATCTCACCCCTCCACTTT.

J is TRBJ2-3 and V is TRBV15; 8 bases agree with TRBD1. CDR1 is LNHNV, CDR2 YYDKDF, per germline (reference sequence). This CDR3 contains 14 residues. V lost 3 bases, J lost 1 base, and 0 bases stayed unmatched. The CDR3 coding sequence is TGTGCCACCAGCAGGACAGGGGGCACAGATACGCAGTATTTT. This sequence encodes CATSRTGGTDTQYF.

In DNA, the CDR3 is TGTGCCAGCAGTTACCGACAGGGGTGGGAGCAGTACTTC. Protein sequence: CASSYRQGWEQYF. The V gene is TRBV6-5, the J gene TRBJ2-5; 8 bases agree with TRBD1. V shed 2 bases and J 11 bases; nucleotides not matched to a gene: 7. In germline, CDR1 is MNHEY, CDR2 SVGAGI. This CDR3 contains 13 residues.

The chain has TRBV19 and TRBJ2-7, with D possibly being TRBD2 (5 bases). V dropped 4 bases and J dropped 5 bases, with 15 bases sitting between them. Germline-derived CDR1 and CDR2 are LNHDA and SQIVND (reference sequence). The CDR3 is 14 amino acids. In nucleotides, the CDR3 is TGTGCCAGTAGTACCAGACGGACCGGGGACGAGCAGTACTTC. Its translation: CASSTRRTGDEQYF.